This section outlines one TCR beta chain sequence together with its context. The target antigen is unknown. This entry is derived from a study of cytomegalovirus exposure and HLA in healthy donors. In the PCR, 60 Vbeta and 13 Jbeta primers were used. Using immunoSEQ multiplex PCR, the repertoire was profiled, and TCRdb retains in-frame clones only, with some absent. The repertoire has approximately 100,000 clones, about 81% of them found once; the top ten carry about 10%. Study-wide results and caveats: Highly shared sequence variants in one cluster were likely a sequencing artifact. Later analysis found that TCR beta chains associated with HLA were more clonally expanded than other, equally common chains. Among the most significant clusters, several appeared linked to common viral pathogens in a later analysis. One variant, a missense change in DCLRE1C, was linked in a later analysis to TCR beta V- and J-gene trimming.

Germline V CDR1 and CDR2: SGHKS, YYEKEE (reference sequence). The CDR3 is made up of 16 amino acids. The V segment lost 4 bases and the J segment 6 bases; nucleotides outside the gene matches: 11. The sample taken for sequencing was PBMCs. This sequence joins TRBV5-5 and TRBJ1-4; TRBD1 matches 8 bases. This TCR was sampled from a man aged 18 to 30 in good health and CMV-seropositive. DNA of the CDR3: TGTGCCAGCAGCCCCCGGAGAGAGACAGGGGATGAAAAACTGTTTTTT. It translates to CASSPRRETGDEKLFF.